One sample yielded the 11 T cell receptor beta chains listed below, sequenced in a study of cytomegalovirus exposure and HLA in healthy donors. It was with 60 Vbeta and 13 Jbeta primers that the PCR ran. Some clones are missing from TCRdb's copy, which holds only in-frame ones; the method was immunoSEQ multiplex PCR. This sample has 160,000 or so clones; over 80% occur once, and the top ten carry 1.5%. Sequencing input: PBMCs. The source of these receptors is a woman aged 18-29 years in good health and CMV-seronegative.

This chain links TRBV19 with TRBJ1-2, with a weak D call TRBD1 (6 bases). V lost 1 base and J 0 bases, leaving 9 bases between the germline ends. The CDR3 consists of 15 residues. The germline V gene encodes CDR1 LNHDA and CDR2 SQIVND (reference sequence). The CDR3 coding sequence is TGTGCCAGTAGTATAGTGGGGGCGGCTAACTATGGCTACACCTTC. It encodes CASSIVGAANYGYTF.

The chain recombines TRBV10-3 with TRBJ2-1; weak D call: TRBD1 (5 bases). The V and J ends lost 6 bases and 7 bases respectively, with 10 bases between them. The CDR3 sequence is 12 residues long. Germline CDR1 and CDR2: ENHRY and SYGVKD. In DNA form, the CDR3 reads TGTGCCATCAGGGGGCCGACGAATGAGCAGTTCTTC. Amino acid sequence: CAIRGPTNEQFF.

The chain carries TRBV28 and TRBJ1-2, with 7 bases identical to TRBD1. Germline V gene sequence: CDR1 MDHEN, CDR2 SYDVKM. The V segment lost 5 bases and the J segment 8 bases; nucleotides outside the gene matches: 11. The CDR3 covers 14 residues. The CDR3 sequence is CASSEGGRGSGYTF. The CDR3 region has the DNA TGTGCCAGCAGTGAGGGTGGCAGGGGGTCGGGCTACACCTTC.

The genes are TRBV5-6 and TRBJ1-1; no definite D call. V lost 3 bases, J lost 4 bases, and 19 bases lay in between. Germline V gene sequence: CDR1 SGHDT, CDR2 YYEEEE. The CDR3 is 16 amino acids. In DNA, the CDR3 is TGTGCCAGCAGCTCACCCCCGGGGAGGGTGTCCACTGAAGCTTTCTTT. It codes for CASSSPPGRVSTEAFF.

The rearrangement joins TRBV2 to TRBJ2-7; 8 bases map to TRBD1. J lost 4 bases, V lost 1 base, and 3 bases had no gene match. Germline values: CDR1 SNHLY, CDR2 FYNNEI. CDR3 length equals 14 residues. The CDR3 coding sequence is TGTGCCAGCAGTGAAGGAGGACAGGGATACGAGCAGTACTTC. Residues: CASSEGGQGYEQYF.

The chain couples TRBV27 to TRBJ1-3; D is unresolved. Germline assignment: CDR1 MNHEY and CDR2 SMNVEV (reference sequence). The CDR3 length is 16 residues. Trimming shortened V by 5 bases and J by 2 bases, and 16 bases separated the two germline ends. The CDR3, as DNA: TGTGCCAGCAGTCCTTTATTCACTCGGGCTGGAAACACCATATATTTT. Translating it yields CASSPLFTRAGNTIYF.

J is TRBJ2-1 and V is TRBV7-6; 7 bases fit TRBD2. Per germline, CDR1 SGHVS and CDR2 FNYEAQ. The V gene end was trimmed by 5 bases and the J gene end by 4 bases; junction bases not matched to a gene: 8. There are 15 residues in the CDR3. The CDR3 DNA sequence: TGTGCCAGCAGCCGGGGGGAAGGGGCATACAATGAGCAGTTCTTC. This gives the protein CASSRGEGAYNEQFF.

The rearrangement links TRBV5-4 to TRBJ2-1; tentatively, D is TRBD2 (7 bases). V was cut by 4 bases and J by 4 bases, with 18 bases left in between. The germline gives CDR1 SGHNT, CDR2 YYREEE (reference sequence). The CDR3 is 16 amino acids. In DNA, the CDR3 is TGTGCCAGCAGCCTCGGGGGAGGGGGGGGTTACAATGAGCAGTTCTTC. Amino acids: CASSLGGGGGYNEQFF.

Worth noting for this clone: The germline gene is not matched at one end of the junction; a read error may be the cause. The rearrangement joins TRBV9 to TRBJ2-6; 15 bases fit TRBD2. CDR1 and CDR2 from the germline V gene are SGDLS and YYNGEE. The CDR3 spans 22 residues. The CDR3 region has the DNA TGTGCCAGCAGCCCAAGTCACCCGGGACTAGCGGGGGGAATCTCTGGGGCCAACGGCCTGACTTTC. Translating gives CASSPSHPGLAGGISGANGLTF.

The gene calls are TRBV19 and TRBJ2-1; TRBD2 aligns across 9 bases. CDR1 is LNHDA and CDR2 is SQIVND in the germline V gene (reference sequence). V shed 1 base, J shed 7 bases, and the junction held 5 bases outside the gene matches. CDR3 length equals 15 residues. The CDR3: CASSIASRGGNEQFF. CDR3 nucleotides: TGTGCCAGTAGTATAGCTTCGCGGGGGGGTAATGAGCAGTTCTTC.

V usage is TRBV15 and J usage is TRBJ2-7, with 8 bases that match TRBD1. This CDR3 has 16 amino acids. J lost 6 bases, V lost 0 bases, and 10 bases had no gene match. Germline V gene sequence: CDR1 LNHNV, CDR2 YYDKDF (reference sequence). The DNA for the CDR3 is TGTGCCACCAGCAGAGATTTGGGTCAGGGGGCAATCGAGCAGTACTTC. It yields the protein CATSRDLGQGAIEQYF.